Listed here are 26 T cell receptor beta chains from one sample, sequenced in a study of type 1 regulatory T cells (dated by TCRdb to 2020 to 2023). Antigens for these TCRs are unknown. The sequencing machine was an Illumina MiSeq. TCRdb cleaned the public reads at Q25 with fastp, built clones with MiXCR and kept in-frame beta chains. Every entry covers one CDR3 protein and lists the most common genes and DNA from its rows. This sample comprises more than 50,000 distinct CDR3 sequences, 60% to 65% of them detected only once. Around 1.9% of the sample is held by the ten biggest clonotypes. Sequenced sample: cultured non-Tr1 T cells, either the whole culture or a sorted T cell fraction (not recorded which). This specimen's cell subset or site label, interpreted: non-Tr1 population from the T-allo10 product. The source of these receptors is a human donor in good health.

This clonotype was observed a handful of times. The rearrangement uses TRBV5-6 and TRBJ2-5; 12 positions agree with TRBD1. V shed 4 bases, J shed 5 bases, and the junction held 6 bases outside the gene matches. This CDR3 region has 15 residues. Germline-derived CDR1 and CDR2 are SGHDT and YYEEEE. The CDR3 loop reads CASSGGTGGYETQYF. For the CDR3, the DNA is TGTGCCAGCAGCGGGGGGACAGGGGGCTATGAGACCCAGTACTTC.

This clonotype appeared once. This rearrangement joins TRBV28 to TRBJ1-2; possibly TRBD1 for D (6 bases). This CDR3 contains 12 residues. Germline CDR1 reads MDHEN; CDR2 reads SYDVKM. V was pared by 8 bases and J by 4 bases, with 11 bases between. CDR3 nucleotides: TGTGCCAGCTACGACAGGTTCTATGGCTACACCTTC. Encoded protein: CASYDRFYGYTF.

V gene TRBV7-8 combines with J gene TRBJ2-5; D uncertain. Trimming stripped 7 bases from V and 0 bases from J, with 12 bases between. The V gene's germline CDR1 is SGHVS and CDR2 FQNEAQ. This CDR3 spans 14 amino acids. This CDR3 reads CASILDTYQETQYF. The CDR3 nucleotides are TGTGCCAGCATCCTAGACACGTACCAAGAGACCCAGTACTTC.

The chain uses TRBV11-2 and TRBJ1-1, with D uncertain. This CDR3 has 14 residues. V was pared by 0 bases and J by 10 bases, with 15 bases between. The germline gives CDR1 SGHAT, CDR2 FQNNGV. The CDR3 protein is CASSLDRVGSAAFF. In nucleotides, the CDR3 is TGTGCCAGCAGCTTAGATCGGGTAGGGAGCGCAGCTTTCTTT. Drawing the rest from reference TRBV11-2 and TRBJ1-1, the complete variable domain is EAGVAQSPRYKIIEKRQSVAFWCNPISGHATLYWYQQILGQGPKLLIQFQNNGVVDDSQLPKDRFSAERLKGVDSTLKIQPAKLEDSAVYLCASSLDRVGSAAFFGQGTRLTVV.

This chain uses TRBV6-2 or TRBV6-3 with TRBJ2-7; TRBD1 matches at 9 bases. The CDR3 runs to 13 residues. V was pared by 7 bases and J by 4 bases, with 5 bases of the junction left unmatched. Germline loops: CDR1 MNHEY, CDR2 SVGEGT. The CDR3 is CASTTGGVYEQYF. As DNA, the CDR3 is TGTGCCAGCACGACAGGGGGTGTTTACGAGCAGTACTTC.

The V and J genes are TRBV7-2 and TRBJ2-5; 9 bases are shared with TRBD2. V was clipped by 1 base and J by 0 bases; unmatched bases: 6. Germline CDR1 SGHTA, CDR2 FQGNSA. This CDR3 has 17 amino acids. The CDR3 sequence: CASSLERSSGNQETQYF. For the CDR3, the DNA is TGTGCCAGCAGCTTAGAGAGATCTAGCGGGAACCAAGAGACCCAGTACTTC. The full variable domain, completed using reference TRBV7-2 and TRBJ2-5, is GAGVSQSPSNKVTEKGKDVELRCDPISGHTALYWYRQSLGQGLEFLIYFQGNSAPDKSGLPSDRFSAERTGGSVSTLTIQRTQQEDSAVYLCASSLERSSGNQETQYFGPGTRLLVL.

The gene calls are TRBV3-1 and TRBJ2-4, with D possibly called TRBD1 or TRBD2 (5 bases each). The CDR3 runs to 18 residues. Germline loops: CDR1 LGHDT, CDR2 YNNKEL (reference sequence). Deletions cut 4 bases from V and 3 bases from J, with 22 bases between. CDR3 nucleotides: TGTGCCAGCAGCCTATTAGATGGGTCCGGGGCTGGCAAAAACATTCAGTACTTC. Protein product: CASSLLDGSGAGKNIQYF.

This chain links TRBV10-3 with TRBJ2-7; the D gene is possibly TRBD2 (6 bases). This CDR3 has 14 amino acids. Trimming removed 5 bases at V and 5 bases at J, with 16 bases between. Germline V lookup: CDR1 ENHRY, CDR2 SYGVKD. The CDR3 loop is CAISLAGRRDEQYF. The CDR3 nucleotides are TGTGCCATCAGTCTGGCGGGACGTAGGGACGAGCAGTACTTC.

The genes are TRBV6-1 and TRBJ2-7; the D is unclear. The germline V gene has CDR1 MNHNS and CDR2 SASEGT. This CDR3 comprises 13 residues. Deletions cut 7 bases from V and 8 bases from J, with 18 bases between. Here the CDR3 reads CASIPAGLLKQYF. CDR3 DNA: TGTGCCAGCATCCCCGCCGGGCTTCTCAAGCAGTACTTC.

The V call is TRBV20-1, the J call TRBJ2-1; 14 nucleotides agree with TRBD2. V shed 5 bases, J shed 5 bases, and the junction held 5 bases outside the gene matches. The CDR3 is 15 amino acids. CDR1 and CDR2 (germline): DFQATT, SNEGSKA (reference sequence). This CDR3 is CSAEGTSGGNNEQFF. The DNA for the CDR3 is TGCAGTGCTGAAGGGACTAGCGGGGGCAACAATGAGCAGTTCTTC.

The chain joins TRBV4-1 to TRBJ2-2; TRBD2 matches at 9 bases. This CDR3 region has 16 residues. CDR1 is MGHRA and CDR2 is YSYEKL in the germline V gene. V was clipped by 3 bases and J by 1 base; unmatched bases: 3. The CDR3 DNA sequence: TGCGCCAGCAGCCATGAGACTAGCGGGAACACCGGGGAGCTGTTTTTT. This sequence encodes CASSHETSGNTGELFF.

The chain is built from TRBV6-5 and TRBJ1-3; no definite D call. V lost 8 bases, J lost 0 bases, and 8 bases lay in between. The CDR3 runs to 13 residues. Germline V lookup: CDR1 MNHEY, CDR2 SVGAGI. DNA of the CDR3: TGTGCCAGCCGGCGCGACTCTGGAAACACCATATATTTT. It specifies CASRRDSGNTIYF.

This clonotype was seen only a few times. The chain uses TRBV27 and TRBJ2-7, with TRBD2 as a possible D gene (5 bases). This CDR3 is built from 13 residues. Germline CDR1 MNHEY, CDR2 SMNVEV (reference sequence). The ends were cut back, 5 bases at V and 1 base at J, with 9 bases in the middle. The CDR3 bases are TGTGCCAGCAGTGGTAGCGTTTCCTACGAGCAGTACTTC. Its protein is CASSGSVSYEQYF.

The CDR3 sequence: CASRPGLAVYEQYF. The CDR3 DNA reads as TGTGCCAGCAGACCGGGACTAGCGGTCTACGAGCAGTACTTC. The chain combines TRBV2 with TRBJ2-7, with 11 bases fitting TRBD2. The CDR3 runs 14 residues. V gave up 6 bases and J gave up 3 bases; unmatched junction bases: 4. From germline, CDR1 is SNHLY and CDR2 FYNNEI.

This chain joins TRBV28 and TRBJ2-5; TRBD2 matches 10 bases. Germline trimming cut 6 bases from V and 1 base from J; bases unmatched to any gene: 8. Germline lookup yields CDR1 MDHEN and CDR2 SYDVKM. CDR3 length equals 16 residues. CDR3 nucleotides: TGTGCCAGCAGCCCCAGGGCTAGCGGGAGCCAAGAGACCCAGTACTTC. Amino acids: CASSPRASGSQETQYF.

The V and J genes are TRBV5-4 and TRBJ2-2, with 8 bases lining up with TRBD1. V lost 0 bases, J lost 7 bases, and 5 bases stayed unmatched. This CDR3 contains 15 residues. Germline CDR1 reads SGHNT; CDR2 reads YYREEE (reference sequence). Here the CDR3 DNA reads TGTGCCAGCAGCTTGGGACAGGGGAAGGTCGGGGAGCTGTTTTTT. As protein: CASSLGQGKVGELFF.

The genes are TRBV6-2 or TRBV6-3 and TRBJ1-6, with TRBD1 identical over 11 bases. Germline V gene sequence: CDR1 MNHEY, CDR2 SVGEGT. With V trimmed by 2 bases and J by 9 bases, 6 bases remained unmatched. This CDR3 is 16 amino acids long. The CDR3 sequence is CASSYLRDRGSSPLHF. CDR3 DNA sequence: TGTGCCAGCAGTTACCTCCGGGACAGGGGGAGTTCACCCCTCCACTTT.

This clonotype was observed a handful of times. This sequence joins TRBV20-1 and TRBJ1-6; possible D gene TRBD1, 5 bases. This CDR3 is 16 amino acids long. V shed 2 bases and J shed 9 bases, with 20 bases lying between them. Germline CDR1 reads DFQATT; CDR2 reads SNEGSKA (reference sequence). DNA for the CDR3: TGCAGTGCTAGATCCCAGGGTGGTTTGTCGACTTCACCCCTCCACTTT. It translates to CSARSQGGLSTSPLHF.

The chain carries TRBV6-6 and TRBJ1-1, with D possibly TRBD1 on 5 matching bases. Trimming stripped 3 bases from V and 3 bases from J, with 17 bases between. Germline V gene sequence: CDR1 MNHNY, CDR2 SVGAGI (reference sequence). This CDR3 has 16 amino acids. The CDR3: CASSYKRTSADTEAFF. The CDR3, as DNA: TGTGCCAGCAGTTATAAGAGGACATCCGCTGACACTGAAGCTTTCTTT.

CDR3 loop: CASSSPKTGPNTGELFF. The DNA of the CDR3 is TGTGCCAGCAGCTCGCCTAAGACAGGTCCGAACACCGGGGAGCTGTTTTTT. The rearrangement uses TRBV11-3 and TRBJ2-2; the D gene is possibly TRBD1 (6 bases). This CDR3 has 17 residues. Germline-derived CDR1 and CDR2 are SGHNT and YENEEA. The ends were cut back, 4 bases at V and 0 bases at J, with 15 bases in the middle.

V is TRBV30 and J is TRBJ1-6; TRBD1 aligns across 9 bases. Per germline, CDR1 GTSNPN and CDR2 SVGIG (reference sequence). V trimming: 4 bases; J trimming: 0 bases; junction bases outside the gene matches: 10. This CDR3 has 18 residues. The CDR3 region has the DNA TGTGCCTGGATTGTGGGACAGGGCACAACCTCCTATAATTCACCCCTCCACTTT. Amino acids: CAWIVGQGTTSYNSPLHF.

The chain uses TRBV5-1 and TRBJ2-1, with D maybe TRBD2 (6 bases). The length of the CDR3 is 13 residues. The ends were cut back, 7 bases at V and 8 bases at J, with 16 bases in the middle. CDR1 SGHRS and CDR2 YFSETQ come from the germline V gene. CDR3 DNA: TGCGCCAGCCAGGATCCGGGAGTAGATGAGCAGTTCTTC. Translating gives CASQDPGVDEQFF.

There are a few counts of this clonotype. The chain employs TRBV7-2 and TRBJ2-7; 8 nucleotides agree with TRBD2. J gave up 3 bases and V 6 bases, and 4 bases lay outside the gene matches. The CDR3 extends over 13 amino acids. CDR1 is SGHTA and CDR2 is FQGNSA in the germline V gene. CDR3 DNA sequence: TGTGCCAGCAGTAGCGGGGTTGGCTACGAGCAGTACTTC. It is translated as CASSSGVGYEQYF.

This clonotype came up once. The chain employs TRBV5-1 and TRBJ2-5; possible D gene TRBD2, 6 bases. The CDR3 contains 16 residues. V was clipped by 0 bases and J by 4 bases, with 16 bases between them. The V gene's germline CDR1 is SGHRS and CDR2 YFSETQ. CDR3 residues: CASSLVGCGILETQYF. For the CDR3, the DNA is TGCGCCAGCAGCTTGGTTGGTTGCGGGATTTTAGAGACCCAGTACTTC.

CDR3 DNA: TGCAGTGCTAGCTACAGGGGGCGCACCGGGGAGCTGTTTTTT. It specifies CSASYRGRTGELFF. The chain uses TRBV20-1 and TRBJ2-2; TRBD1 aligns across 9 bases. The CDR3 covers 14 residues. Trimming took 3 bases from V and 4 from J; bases not matched to a gene: 3. Germline V lookup: CDR1 DFQATT, CDR2 SNEGSKA (reference sequence).

The rearrangement links TRBV24-1 to TRBJ1-1, with D tentatively TRBD1 (6 bases). In germline, CDR1 is KGHDR, CDR2 SFDVKD. CDR3 size: 16 residues. V was shortened by 3 bases and J by 5 bases, with 18 bases between the two germline ends. The CDR3 DNA sequence: TGTGCCACCAGTGATGACAGGAGGGGGAAACGAACTGAAGCTTTCTTT. Translating gives CATSDDRRGKRTEAFF.